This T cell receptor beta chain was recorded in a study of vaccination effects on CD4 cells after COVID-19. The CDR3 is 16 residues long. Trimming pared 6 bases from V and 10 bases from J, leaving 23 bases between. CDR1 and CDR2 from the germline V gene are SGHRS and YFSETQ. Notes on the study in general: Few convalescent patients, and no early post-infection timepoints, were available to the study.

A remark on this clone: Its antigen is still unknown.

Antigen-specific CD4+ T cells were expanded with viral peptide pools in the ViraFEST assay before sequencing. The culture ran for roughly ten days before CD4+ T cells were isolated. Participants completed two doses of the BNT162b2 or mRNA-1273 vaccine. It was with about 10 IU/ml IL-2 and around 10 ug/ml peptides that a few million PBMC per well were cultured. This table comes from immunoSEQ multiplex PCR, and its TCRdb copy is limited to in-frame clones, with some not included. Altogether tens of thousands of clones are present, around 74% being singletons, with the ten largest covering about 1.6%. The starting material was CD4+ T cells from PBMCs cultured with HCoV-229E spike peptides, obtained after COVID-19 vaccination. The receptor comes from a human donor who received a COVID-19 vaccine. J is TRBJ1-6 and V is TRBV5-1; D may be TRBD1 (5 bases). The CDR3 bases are TGCGCCAGCACAAACGAACCCGCTGGGGGAGGGTCACCCCTCCACTTT. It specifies CASTNEPAGGGSPLHF.